This T cell receptor (beta chain) originates from a study of T cells in Graves' hyperthyroidism and ophthalmopathy. At the level of the study: Blood from the periphery was taken at initial diagnosis, before any treatment.

Trimming removed 8 bases at V and 2 bases at J, with 16 bases between. Germline lookup yields CDR1 SEHNR and CDR2 FQNEAQ (reference sequence). The CDR3 contains 14 residues. Uncontrolled infections, other autoimmune diseases, pregnancy or lactation led to exclusion of patients. Approximately 9.3 ml of fresh peripheral blood supplied the PBMCs. This clonotype was counted ten times or more. TCR beta CDR3 regions were amplified from RNA transcripts. A first-round RT-PCR of the TCR CDR3 used the HTBI primer set. Using its own MiXCR run on the multiplex PCR reads, TCRdb lists one record per CDR3 protein. This table holds more than 500,000 distinct CDR3 sequences, about 16% found once.

This clonotype originated in a woman aged 25 to 45 with Graves' ophthalmopathy. J is TRBJ2-7 and V is TRBV7-9; D possibly corresponds to TRBD2 (6 bases). Sequencing was done on a sample of blood. CDR3 nucleotides: TGTGCCAGCGGTTACGGGACTCCCCCCTACGAGCAGTACTTC. Protein product: CASGYGTPPYEQYF. The full variable domain, completed using reference TRBV7-9 and TRBJ2-7, is DTGVSQNPRHKITKRGQNVTFRCDPISEHNRLYWYRQTLGQGPEFLTYFQNEAQLEKSRLLSDRFSAERPKGSFSTLEIQRTEQGDSAMYLCASGYGTPPYEQYFGPGTRLTVT.